This T cell receptor (beta chain) was obtained from a study of CD8 T cells in ankylosing spondylitis. TCRdb re-analysed the 5' RACE reads in MiXCR, keeping a single row per CDR3 protein. The table lists around 230,000 distinct CDR3 sequences, 8.6% of them singletons. CDR1 SGHRS and CDR2 YFSETQ come from the germline V gene. J was trimmed by 1 base and V by 0 bases; bases with no gene match: 8. The CDR3 consists of 17 residues. This clonotype was recorded at least ten times. The target antigen is unknown. General study points: Characteristic, it appeared, of ankylosing spondylitis blood was a TCR beta motif of about eight highly homologous variants. Disease-linked clones, CD8+, were relatively rare in peripheral blood. Clones tied to disease were said to be significantly enriched in matched ankylosing spondylitis synovial fluid.

Sequenced input: blood, either unsorted or a sorted T cell fraction (not recorded which). J is TRBJ2-3 and V is TRBV5-1; 7 bases match TRBD1. This receptor was taken from a male donor with ankylosing spondylitis or in good health (not recorded which). CDR3: CASSLDPQGPGTDTQYF. CDR3 DNA sequence: TGCGCCAGCAGCTTGGATCCACAGGGGCCGGGCACAGATACGCAGTATTTT.